This TCR beta chain was profiled in a study of T cell responses to AZD1222 COVID-19 vaccine. General study points: Seropositive AZD1222 recipients at baseline numbered only 5 to 7. The peak T cell response came first, and repertoires were sampled only after it.

Turning to this clone: Its antigen is still unknown.

Between the trimmed V and J ends, which lost 6 bases and 1 base, there was a span of 9 bases. The CDR3 is 13 amino acids. The germline V gene encodes CDR1 MNHEY and CDR2 SMNVEV (reference sequence). Generated by immunoSEQ multiplex PCR, the TCRdb table keeps only in-frame clones and is missing some. The profile shows more than 95,000 clones, roughly 91% of them singletons. Sequencing used peripheral blood, obtained on day 0 of AZD1222 vaccination. This chain connects TRBV27 to TRBJ1-1, with D possibly matching TRBD1 (6 bases). This TCR came from an adult in good health. CDR3 residues: CASRPGQNTEAFF. The CDR3 DNA reads as TGTGCCAGCAGACCGGGACAGAACACTGAAGCTTTCTTT.